This T cell receptor beta chain was documented in a study of shared clonotypes between healthy human individuals. Study-wide results and limits: Naive CD4 clonotypes were shared across a handful of donors at 4% to 5%. Exclusively blood specimens were collected; tissue repertoires likely differ.

Worth noting for this clone: The antigen remains unidentified.

In the original analysis: Junction-only immunoSEQ data arrived without quality scores, meaning filtering differed. Sequencing used immunoSEQ multiplex PCR; TCRdb keeps in-frame clones, though not all of them. V and J calls and clone size are those listed in that table; D and trimming were worked out from the DNA. The data hold roughly 2 million clones, with about 95% observed a single time. J lost 5 bases, V lost 2 bases, and 4 bases had no gene match. Germline V lookup: CDR1 SGDLS, CDR2 YYNGEE. This CDR3 contains 13 residues. Positive CCR7 selection of CD45RO-negative cells yielded the naive CD8 cells, and terminally differentiated effector memory CD45RA+ cells were excluded. The study drew its donors from healthy HIV-negative adults without recent acute infections or vaccinations.

Sequencing was carried out using naive CD8+ T cells sorted from blood. The chain carries TRBV9 and TRBJ2-7, with 7 positions matching TRBD1. The receptor's source is a man aged 18 to 30 in good health. The CDR3 here is CASSVTGRDEQYF. The CDR3 DNA reads TGTGCCAGCAGCGTGACAGGGCGCGACGAGCAGTACTTC. Using reference TRBV9 and TRBJ2-7 for the parts outside the CDR3, the full variable domain is DSGVTQTPKHLITATGQRVTLRCSPRSGDLSVYWYQQSLDQGLQFLIQYYNGEERAKGNILERFSAQQFPDLHSELNLSSLELGDSALYFCASSVTGRDEQYFGPGTRLTVT.